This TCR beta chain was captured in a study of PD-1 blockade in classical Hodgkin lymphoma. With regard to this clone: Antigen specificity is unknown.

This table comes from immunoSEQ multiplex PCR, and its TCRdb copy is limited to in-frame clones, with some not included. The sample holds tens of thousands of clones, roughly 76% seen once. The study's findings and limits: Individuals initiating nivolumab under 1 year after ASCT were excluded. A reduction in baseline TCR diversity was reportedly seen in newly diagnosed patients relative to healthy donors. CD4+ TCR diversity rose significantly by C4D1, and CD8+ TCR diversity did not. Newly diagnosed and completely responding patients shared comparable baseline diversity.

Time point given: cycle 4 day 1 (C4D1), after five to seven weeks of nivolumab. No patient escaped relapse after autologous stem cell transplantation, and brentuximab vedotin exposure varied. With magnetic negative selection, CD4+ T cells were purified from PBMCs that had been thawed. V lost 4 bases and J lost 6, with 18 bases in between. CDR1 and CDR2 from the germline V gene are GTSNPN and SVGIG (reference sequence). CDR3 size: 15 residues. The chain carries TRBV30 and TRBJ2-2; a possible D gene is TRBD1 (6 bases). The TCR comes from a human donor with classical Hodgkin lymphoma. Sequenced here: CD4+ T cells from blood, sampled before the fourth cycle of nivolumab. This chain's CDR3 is CAWTRLGASAGELFF. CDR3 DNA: TGTGCCTGGACGAGGTTGGGGGCGTCAGCCGGGGAGCTGTTTTTT.